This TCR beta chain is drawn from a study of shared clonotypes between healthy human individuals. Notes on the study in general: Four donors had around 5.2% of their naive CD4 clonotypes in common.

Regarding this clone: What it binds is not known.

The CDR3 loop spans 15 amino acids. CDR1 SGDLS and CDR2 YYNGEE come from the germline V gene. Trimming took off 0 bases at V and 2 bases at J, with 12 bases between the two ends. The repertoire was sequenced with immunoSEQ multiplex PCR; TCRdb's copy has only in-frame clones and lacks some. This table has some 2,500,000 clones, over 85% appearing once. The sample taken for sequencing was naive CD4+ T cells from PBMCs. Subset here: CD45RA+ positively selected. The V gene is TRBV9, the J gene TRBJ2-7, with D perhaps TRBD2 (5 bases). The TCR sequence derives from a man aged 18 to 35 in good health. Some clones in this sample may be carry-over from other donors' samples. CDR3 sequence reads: CASSVGNGIPYEQYF. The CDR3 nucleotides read TGTGCCAGCAGCGTAGGGAACGGGATTCCCTACGAGCAGTACTTC.